This T cell receptor beta chain was retrieved from a study of regulatory T cells in long-lasting Graves disease listed by TCRdb under 2021. Study-level background: Patients with newly diagnosed Graves' disease had been on antithyroid drugs for under 3 months. TCR sequencing covered 13 persistent and about 20 newly diagnosed Graves' disease patients, around 35 samples in total. Persistent Graves' disease patients were compared with newly diagnosed Graves' disease patients by peripheral blood TCR sequencing and RNA sequencing. The study was registered as a clinical trial and conducted in China.

The meaning of the sample's time point label: newly diagnosed GD, antithyroid drugs for less than 3 months. RNA was extracted from PBMCs in TRIzol for both TCR sequencing and RNA sequencing. Graves' disease was diagnosed according to American Thyroid Association guidelines. Recruitment of patients was carried out at an endocrinology department in Xi'an, China. From each patient, roughly 9 milliliters of peripheral blood was collected into an EDTA anticoagulant tube. Ficoll Paque Plus density gradient separation was used to isolate PBMCs, and no additional T cell sorting was done. RNA quality was checked with an Agilent 2100 Bioanalyzer and agarose gel, and concentration with a NanoDrop 2000. The CDR3 runs 16 amino acids, cysteine and phenylalanine included. This entry keeps only the CDR3 DNA: 48 bases, framed from base 1. Via the germline V gene, CDR1 is SGHRS and CDR2 YFSETQ. The V and J ends are trimmed by 0 bases and 1 base, leaving 12 bases between them.

To prepare the library, multiplex PCR was applied. Reads for this sample came from an Illumina HiSeq 4000. iRepertoire HTBI primers and Arm-PCR amplification of CDR3 regions were used to construct TCR beta libraries. PCR products were gel purified before sequencing. In the original analysis: A total of some 60 TRBV and approximately 15 TRBJ segments were identified across samples and were used for gene usage analysis of CDR3 amino acid clonotypes. COPE and FqMerger were used to merge filtered high-quality paired reads into contigs. BLAST was used to align contigs to IMGT TRBV, TRBD and TRBJ reference genes, and CDR3 was defined according to IMGT. Clonotypes above 0.1% frequency were classified as highly expanded clones. Shannon entropy served as the measure of repertoire diversity, while the Gini coefficient captured V-J evenness. Clonotypes shared by more than one individual were considered public. The public reads were reprocessed in TCRdb via fastp at Q25 and MiXCR, keeping in-frame beta chains. Each entry merges the rows of one CDR3 protein and shows their most common DNA and genes. TCRdb, not the original authors, processed these V and J calls. This sample has 550,000 or so distinct CDR3 sequences in its table, and about 11% of those were observed once. Clones ranked in the top ten supply approximately 9.6% of the sample.

What the research found in general, with its limitations: Preferential use of TRBV28, TRBJ1-2 and TRBJ2-5 was observed in persistent disease, whereas TRBV20-1 and TRBJ2-1 were favored in newly diagnosed disease. The study examined only peripheral blood because the primary lesion, thyroid tissue, could not be accessed. Lower TCR Shannon entropy and fewer highly expanded clones were observed in persistent Graves' disease patients than in newly diagnosed patients, which suggested clonal expansion. Persistent patients shared more public clonotypes among themselves (around 2,500) than newly diagnosed patients did (about 1,000). The authors noted that the small sample size was a limitation that may lower accuracy. Sequencing and analysis were restricted to the TCR beta chain.

This clonotype was picked up many times. Its antigen specificity is not known. Qualities for individual bases were not recorded, and no much larger clone is one base off. The same sample was also studied in work on T cells in Graves' hyperthyroidism and ophthalmopathy. As that second study puts it: Stable Graves' hyperthyroidism was defined as no progression to ophthalmopathy during 18 months of follow-up. Hyperthyroidism patients were newly diagnosed, with disease duration under 2 months, and aged 18 to 65 years. Exclusion was applied to patients with uncontrolled infections, other autoimmune diseases, pregnancy or lactation. Diagnoses relied on clinical symptoms, serum thyroxine and TRAb, thyroid ultrasound and orbital computed tomography. A first-round RT-PCR of the TCR CDR3 used the HTBI primer set with the Qiagen OneStep RT-PCR kit. Most expanded thyroid clonotypes (frequency above 0.001) were also detected in blood, a finding suggesting that blood repertoires may reflect thyroid immune responses. A model built on a 13 V-J signature distinguished ophthalmopathy from stable hyperthyroidism, reaching roughly 88% sensitivity and under 84% specificity in cross-validation and 80%/75% in testing. In validation, the model predicted progression to ophthalmopathy with approximately 71% sensitivity and less than 80% specificity, a median of approximately 6.7 months before onset. TCR V-J signatures able to tell the groups apart were searched for in a discovery cohort of some 100 patients, of whom about 40 had Graves' ophthalmopathy and about 55 had stable Graves' hyperthyroidism. Prospective prediction of ophthalmopathy was tested in an independent validation cohort consisting of fewer than 20 hyperthyroidism patients and approximately 16 patients who later progressed to ophthalmopathy. The approximately 97 discovery patients were randomly divided into training and test sets at a 7:3 ratio. In about six Graves' hyperthyroidism patients, the study also compared T-cell repertoires from thyroid tissue with T-cell repertoires from blood. After sampling, hyperthyroidism patients received methimazole starting at 30 mg daily, and ophthalmopathy patients received high-dose intravenous methylprednisolone. A second multiplex PCR round built the libraries, followed by size selection and purification. The libraries were sequenced on an Illumina HiSeq2000 using paired-end 100 bp reads. SOAPnuke was used to process the raw data, throwing out any read that contained adapters or uncalled bases, had a mean Phred below 15, or lacked an exact constant-primer or identifier match. COPE v1.2.5 was used to merge the high-quality paired reads, and each unique nucleotide sequence was defined as a clonotype. MiTCR v1.1 was used to align clonotypes to the IMGT TRBV, TRBD and TRBJ reference segments. Analysis was restricted to V-J combinations with a frequency above 0.0001, which covered 98% to 99.2% of repertoires. The TCS score was defined as F50 (clonal expansion) divided by E x V (chaos), with BLOSUM62-based TCRdist calculated between CDR3 peptides within each V-J. Welch's t-statistics and random forest reduced roughly 530 V-J features to about 12, which were used in a naive Bayes classifier (R e1071). No statistical method was used to set the sample size in advance, and investigators knew the group allocation. TCR Vbeta CDR3 sequencing of approximately 140 peripheral blood samples (fewer than 45 ophthalmopathy, 75 hyperthyroidism and approximately 17 progressor patients) is reported in the paper.

The clonotype originates from a woman aged 30 to 39 with Graves disease. Donor details come from another sample of the same person, matched by shared clones. The rearranged segments are TRBV5-1 and TRBJ2-3; the D gene is possibly TRBD2, with 6 bases matching. The sample was peripheral blood mononuclear cells (PBMCs), taken at new diagnosis, from a patient treated with antithyroid drugs. The DNA reads as follows: TGCGCCAGCAGCTTGGTCGGGGGAGGTGGCACAGATACGCAGTATTTT. Its amino acids are CASSLVGGGGTDTQYF.